A single TCR beta chain is shown here with its context. Antigen specificity is unknown. The data derive from a study of OX40 agonist ivuxolimab in advanced cancers. The CDR3 covers 15 residues. The germline gives CDR1 LNHDA, CDR2 SQIVND (reference sequence). V lost 5 bases and J lost 8; bases outside the gene matches: 11. Findings and caveats of the study: At 0.1 to 3.0 mg/kg and by week 6, clonal expansion occurred in CD4+ and CD8+ blood T cells.

The repertoire was sequenced with immunoSEQ multiplex PCR; TCRdb's copy has only in-frame clones and lacks some. This sample has some 87,000 clones, with over 80% found just once. The chain is built from TRBV19 and TRBJ2-1; 8 positions match TRBD1. Sequenced material: CD4+ or CD8+ T cells sorted from blood, taken in a trial of the OX40 agonist ivuxolimab. The origin of this receptor is an adult with an advanced solid tumor such as melanoma, head and neck, liver or kidney cancer. The CDR3 region has the DNA TGTGCCAGTAGTCCCCGGACAGGGAGGCTCGATGAGCAGTTCTTC. Amino acids: CASSPRTGRLDEQFF.